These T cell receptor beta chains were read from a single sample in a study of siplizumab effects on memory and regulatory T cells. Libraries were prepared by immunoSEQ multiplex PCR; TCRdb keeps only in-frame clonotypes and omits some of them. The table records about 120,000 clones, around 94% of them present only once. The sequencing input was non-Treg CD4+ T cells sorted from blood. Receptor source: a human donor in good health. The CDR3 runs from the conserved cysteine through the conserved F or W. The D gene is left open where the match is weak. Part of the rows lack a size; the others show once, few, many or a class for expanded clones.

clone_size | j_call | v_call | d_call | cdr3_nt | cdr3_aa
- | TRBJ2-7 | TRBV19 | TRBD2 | TGTGGGGGGAGGGTATACGAGCAGTACTTC | CGGRVYEQYF
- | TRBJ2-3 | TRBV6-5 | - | TGTGCCAGCATGCCGTCGAGGCCTGGCACAGATACGCAGTATTTT | CASMPSRPGTDTQYF
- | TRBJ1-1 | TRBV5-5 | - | TGTGCCAGCAGCCCACCGGGGGCAATGGCTTTCTTT | CASSPPGAMAFF
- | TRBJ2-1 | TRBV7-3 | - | TGTGCCAGCAGCTTAACCCGCCTCAATGAGCAGTTCTTC | CASSLTRLNEQFF
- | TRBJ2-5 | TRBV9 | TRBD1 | TGTGCCAGCAGCGTAGGGGACAGACGTAGCGATCAAGAGACCCAGTACTTC | CASSVGDRRSDQETQYF
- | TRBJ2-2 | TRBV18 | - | TGTGCCAGCTCGCCGGGTCCGAACACCGGGGAGCTGTTTTTT | CASSPGPNTGELFF
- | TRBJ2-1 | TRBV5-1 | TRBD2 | TGCGCCAGCAGCTTGGGGCCTAGCGGGAGCTCCTACAATGAGCAGTTCTTC | CASSLGPSGSSYNEQFF
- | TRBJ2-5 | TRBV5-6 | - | TGTGCCAGCAGCTTTGCGCGGGCGGAGACCCAGTACTTC | CASSFARAETQYF
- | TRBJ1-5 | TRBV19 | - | TGTGCCAGTAGCCCGAGGGCAGGCCCTCGGCAGCCCCAGCATTTT | CASSPRAGPRQPQHF
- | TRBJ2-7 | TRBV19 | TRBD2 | TGTGCCAGTAGTATCTCGGGGGGGCTATACGAGCAGTACTTC | CASSISGGLYEQYF
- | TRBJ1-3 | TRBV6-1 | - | TGTGCCAGCAGTAGGACAGACTCTGGAAACACCATATATTTT | CASSRTDSGNTIYF
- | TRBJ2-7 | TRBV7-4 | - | TGTGCCAGCACCACAGCTTATCTGGTCGGAGGCGACTGCTATTACTACGAGCAGTACTTC | CASTTAYLVGGDCYYYEQYF
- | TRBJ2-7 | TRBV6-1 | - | TGTGCCAGCAGCAGGGCTTTTCTCGACTACGAGCAGTACTTC | CASSRAFLDYEQYF
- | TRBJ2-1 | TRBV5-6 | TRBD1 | TGTGCCAGCAGCTCAACTGACAGGGTTCCGTTCTTC | CASSSTDRVPFF
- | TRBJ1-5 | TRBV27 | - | TGTGCCAGCAGAGGGGGCAATCAGCCCCAGCATTTT | CASRGGNQPQHF
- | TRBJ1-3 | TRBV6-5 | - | TGTGCCAGCAGTAACTACGGTGCCACCATATATTTT | CASSNYGATIYF
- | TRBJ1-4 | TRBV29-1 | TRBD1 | TGCAGCGGATTGGACAGGGGTAATGAAAAACTGTTTTTT | CSGLDRGNEKLFF
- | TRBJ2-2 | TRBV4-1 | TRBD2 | TGCGCCAGCAGCCCGCGCGGACTAGCGGGGAACACCGGGGAGCTGTTTTTT | CASSPRGLAGNTGELFF
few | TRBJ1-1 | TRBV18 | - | TGTGCCAGCTCACCGGTTGCGGCCCCGAACACTGAAGCTTTCTTT | CASSPVAAPNTEAFF
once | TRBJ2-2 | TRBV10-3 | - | TGTGCCATCAGTGAGTCGGGGAATAGGAACACCGGGGAGCTGTTTTTT | CAISESGNRNTGELFF
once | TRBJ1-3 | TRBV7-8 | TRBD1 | TGTGCCAGCAGTCAGACAGGGTCCGGAAACACCATATATTTT | CASSQTGSGNTIYF
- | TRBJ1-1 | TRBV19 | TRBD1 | TGTGCCAGTAGTATTTTTGGGCAGGGGGCATCTGAAGCTTTCTTT | CASSIFGQGASEAFF
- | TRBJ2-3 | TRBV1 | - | TGCACCGGTGCTAGCACAGATACGCAGTATTTT | CTGASTDTQYF
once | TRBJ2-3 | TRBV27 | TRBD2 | TGTGCCAGCAGCGGCGAGCGGGACCCTAGCACAGATACGCAGTATTTT | CASSGERDPSTDTQYF
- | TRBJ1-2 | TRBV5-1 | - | TGCGCCAGCAGCTTGGGGTCAGAGGATGGCTACACCTTC | CASSLGSEDGYTF